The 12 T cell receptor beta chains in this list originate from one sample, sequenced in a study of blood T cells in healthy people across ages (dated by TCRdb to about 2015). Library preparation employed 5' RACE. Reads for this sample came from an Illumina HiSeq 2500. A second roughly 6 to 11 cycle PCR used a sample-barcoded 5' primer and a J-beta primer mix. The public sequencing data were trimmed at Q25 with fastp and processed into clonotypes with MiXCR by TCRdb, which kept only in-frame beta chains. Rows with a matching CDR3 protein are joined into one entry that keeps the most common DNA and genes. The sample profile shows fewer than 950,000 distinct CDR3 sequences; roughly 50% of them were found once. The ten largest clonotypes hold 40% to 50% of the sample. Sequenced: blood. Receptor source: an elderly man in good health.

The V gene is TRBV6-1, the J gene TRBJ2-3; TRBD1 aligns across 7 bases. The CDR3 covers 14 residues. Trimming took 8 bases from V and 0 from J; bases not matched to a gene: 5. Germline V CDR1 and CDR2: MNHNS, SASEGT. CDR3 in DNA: TGTGCCAGCGGGGACAGTCGGAGCACAGATACGCAGTATTTT. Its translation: CASGDSRSTDTQYF.

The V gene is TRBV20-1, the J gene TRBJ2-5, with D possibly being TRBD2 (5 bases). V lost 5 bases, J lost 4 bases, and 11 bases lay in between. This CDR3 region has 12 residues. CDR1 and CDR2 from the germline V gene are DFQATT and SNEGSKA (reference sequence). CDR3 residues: CSALSRGETQYF. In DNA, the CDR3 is TGCAGTGCTCTCAGTCGGGGAGAGACCCAGTACTTC.

CDR3 amino acids: CSADRLATYEQYF. As DNA, the CDR3 is TGCAGTGCTGACCGACTAGCCACATACGAGCAGTACTTC. V and J are TRBV20-1 and TRBJ2-7; TRBD2 aligns across 7 bases. Germline CDR1 and CDR2: DFQATT and SNEGSKA (reference sequence). The CDR3 consists of 13 residues. V shed 5 bases and J 4 bases; nucleotides not matched to a gene: 8.

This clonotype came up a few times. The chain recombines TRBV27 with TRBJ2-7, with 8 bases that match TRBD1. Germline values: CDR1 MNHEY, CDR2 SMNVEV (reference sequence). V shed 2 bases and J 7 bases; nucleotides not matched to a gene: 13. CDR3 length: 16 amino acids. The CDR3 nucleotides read TGTGCCAGCAGTTTAGGCCCAGGACAGGGACATCGGGAGCAGTACTTC. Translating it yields CASSLGPGQGHREQYF.

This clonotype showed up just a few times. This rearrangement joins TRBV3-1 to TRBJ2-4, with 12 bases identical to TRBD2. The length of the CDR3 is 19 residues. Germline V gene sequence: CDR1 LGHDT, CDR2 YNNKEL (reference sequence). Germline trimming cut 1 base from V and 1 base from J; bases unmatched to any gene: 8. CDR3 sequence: CASSQGLAGDFQAKNIQYF. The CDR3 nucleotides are TGTGCCAGCAGCCAAGGACTAGCGGGAGATTTCCAGGCCAAAAACATTCAGTACTTC.

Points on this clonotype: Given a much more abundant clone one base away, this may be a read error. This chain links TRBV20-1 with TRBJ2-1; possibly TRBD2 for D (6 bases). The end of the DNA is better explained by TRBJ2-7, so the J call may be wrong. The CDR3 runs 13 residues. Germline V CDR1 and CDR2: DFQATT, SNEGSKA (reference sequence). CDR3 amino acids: CSAPGLTYNEQYF. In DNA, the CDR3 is TGCAGTGCTCCGGGACTCACCTACAATGAGCAGTACTTC.

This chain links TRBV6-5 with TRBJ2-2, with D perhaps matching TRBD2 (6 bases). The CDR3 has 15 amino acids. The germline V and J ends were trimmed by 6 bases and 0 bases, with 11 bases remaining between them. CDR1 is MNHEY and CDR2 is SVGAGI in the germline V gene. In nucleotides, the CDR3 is TGTGCCAGCAGCAGGACTAATTCGAACACCGGGGAGCTGTTTTTT. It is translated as CASSRTNSNTGELFF.

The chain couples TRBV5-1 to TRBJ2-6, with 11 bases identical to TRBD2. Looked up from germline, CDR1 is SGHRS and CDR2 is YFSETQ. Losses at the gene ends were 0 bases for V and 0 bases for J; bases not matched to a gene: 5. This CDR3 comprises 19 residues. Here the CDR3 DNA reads TGCGCCAGCAGCTTGGTGGGACTAGCGGCCCTCTCTGGGGCCAACGTCCTGACTTTC. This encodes CASSLVGLAALSGANVLTF.

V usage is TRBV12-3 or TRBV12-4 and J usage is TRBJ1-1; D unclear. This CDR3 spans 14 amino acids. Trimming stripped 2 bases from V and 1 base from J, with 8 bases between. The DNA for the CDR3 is TGTGCCAGCAGTTTACTGGGCCCGAACACTGAAGCTTTCTTT. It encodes CASSLLGPNTEAFF.

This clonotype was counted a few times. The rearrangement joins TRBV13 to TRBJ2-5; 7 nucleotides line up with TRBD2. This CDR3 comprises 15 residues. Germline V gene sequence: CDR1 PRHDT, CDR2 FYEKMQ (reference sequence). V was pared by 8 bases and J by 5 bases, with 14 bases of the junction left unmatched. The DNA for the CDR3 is TGTGCCAGCTCGAGGAGGGAGGGAGTCATCGAGACCCAGTACTTC. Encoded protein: CASSRREGVIETQYF.

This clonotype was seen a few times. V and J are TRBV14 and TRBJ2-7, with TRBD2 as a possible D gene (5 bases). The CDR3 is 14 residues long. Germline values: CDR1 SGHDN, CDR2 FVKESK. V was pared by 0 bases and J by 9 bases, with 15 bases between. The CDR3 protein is CASSQDLAFGGQYF. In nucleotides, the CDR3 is TGTGCCAGCAGCCAAGATCTTGCATTTGGAGGGCAGTACTTC.

The CDR3 region is CSASDSEQFF. CDR3 bases: TGCAGTGCTAGTGATAGTGAGCAGTTCTTC. This rearrangement joins TRBV20-1 to TRBJ2-1; D is undetermined. The CDR3 is 10 amino acids. The germline CDR1 and CDR2 sequences are DFQATT and SNEGSKA (reference sequence). The germline V and J ends were trimmed by 3 bases and 9 bases, with 6 bases remaining between them.